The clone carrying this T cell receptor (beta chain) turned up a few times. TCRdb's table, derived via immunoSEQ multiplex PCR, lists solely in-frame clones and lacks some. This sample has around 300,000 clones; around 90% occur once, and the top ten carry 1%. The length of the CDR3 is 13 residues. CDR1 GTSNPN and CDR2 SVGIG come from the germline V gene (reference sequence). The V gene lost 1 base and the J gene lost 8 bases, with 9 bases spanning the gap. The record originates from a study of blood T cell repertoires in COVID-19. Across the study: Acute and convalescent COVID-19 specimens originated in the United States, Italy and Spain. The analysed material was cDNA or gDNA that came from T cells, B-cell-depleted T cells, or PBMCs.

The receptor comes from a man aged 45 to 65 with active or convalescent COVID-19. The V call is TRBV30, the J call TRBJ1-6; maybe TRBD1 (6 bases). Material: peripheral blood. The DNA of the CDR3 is TGTGCCTGGAGTGCCAGGGGTGATTCACCCCTCCACTTT. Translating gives CAWSARGDSPLHF. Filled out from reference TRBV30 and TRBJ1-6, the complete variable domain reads SQTIHQWPATLVQPVGSPLSLECTVEGTSNPNLYWYRQAAGRGLQLLFYSVGIGQISSEVPQNLSASRPQDRQFILSSKKLLLSDSGFYLCAWSARGDSPLHFGNGTRLTVT.